Listed below are T cell receptor beta chains from one sample, sequenced in a study of vaccination effects on CD4 cells after COVID-19. The data were produced by immunoSEQ multiplex PCR, yet TCRdb's version contains in-frame clones alone and is incomplete. The table has 70,000 to 85,000 clones, approximately 77% seen once. For these TCRs, the target antigens are not known. The material was CD4+ T cells from PBMCs cultured without peptide, obtained before COVID-19 vaccination. Receptor source: a human donor who received a COVID-19 vaccine. CDR3s include the opening cysteine and the closing phenylalanine or tryptophan. D genes are given only for firm matches. A row's size may be missing; if present it is once, few, many or a size class.

TRBV18,TRBJ1-1,NA,NA,TGTGCCAGCTCACCGGTAGCCAACACTGAAGCTTTCTTT,CASSPVANTEAFF
TRBV28,TRBJ2-5,TRBD2,NA,TGTGCCAGCAGTTTGACTAGCGGGGGGCAAGAGACCCAGTACTTC,CASSLTSGGQETQYF
TRBV4-3,TRBJ2-2,NA,NA,TGCGCCAGCAGCCACCTAAACACCGGGGAGCTGTTTTTT,CASSHLNTGELFF
TRBV5-5,TRBJ1-1,NA,NA,TGTGCCAGCAGCTTGGATTGGGCCTCTACTGAAGCTTTCTTT,CASSLDWASTEAFF
TRBV27,TRBJ1-1,NA,NA,TGTGCCAGCAGCCCAGGACGGTGGCTTGACACTGAAGCTTTCTTT,CASSPGRWLDTEAFF
TRBV6-5,TRBJ1-1,NA,NA,TGTGCCAGCAGCTCAGGGATTTTCAACACTGAAGCTTTCTTT,CASSSGIFNTEAFF
TRBV19,TRBJ2-1,TRBD2,NA,TGTGCCAGTAGTGGACTAGCGGGGGACCACAATGAGCAGTTCTTC,CASSGLAGDHNEQFF
TRBV5-1,TRBJ2-1,TRBD2,NA,TGCGCCAGCAGCTTTTTAGGGACTAGCGGGGACAATGAGCAGTTCTTC,CASSFLGTSGDNEQFF
TRBV6-5,TRBJ1-2,NA,few,TGTGCCAGCAAGCAGACCCTTGGCTATGGCTACACCTTC,CASKQTLGYGYTF
TRBV6-1,TRBJ2-3,TRBD1,NA,TGTGCCAGCAGTGAAACAGGGGGCCGTGGAGATACGCAGTATTTT,CASSETGGRGDTQYF
TRBV19,TRBJ1-4,NA,once,TGTGCCAGTAGTACGCTACAGGGATATGAAAAACTGTTTTTT,CASSTLQGYEKLFF
TRBV24-1,TRBJ1-1,NA,NA,TGTGCCACCAGTGATTTTCTCAACACTGAAGCTTTCTTT,CATSDFLNTEAFF
TRBV6-5,TRBJ1-2,NA,NA,TGTGCCAGCAGTTATAGGATAAAGTGGGGCTACACCTTC,CASSYRIKWGYTF
TRBV2,TRBJ1-2,NA,NA,TGTGCCAGCAACCAAGGACAGTATGGCTACACCTTC,CASNQGQYGYTF
TRBV5-1,TRBJ1-2,TRBD1,NA,TGCGCCAGCAGCTTGGGGGGGACAGGGGGCGTCTATGGCTACACCTTC,CASSLGGTGGVYGYTF
TRBV24-1,TRBJ2-5,TRBD1,NA,TGTGCCACCAGTGATTTACTTCAGGGACAGGAGACCCAGTACTTC,CATSDLLQGQETQYF
TRBV7-3,TRBJ2-5,NA,once,TGTGCCAGCAGCTTATCGAGAGGCGGCTCGGGGGAGACCCAGTACTTC,CASSLSRGGSGETQYF
TRBV2,TRBJ1-5,NA,NA,TGTGCCAGCAGTGAGGTATCGGCCAATCAGCCCCAGCATTTT,CASSEVSANQPQHF
TRBV6-5,TRBJ1-2,NA,NA,TGTGCCAGCAGTTACTCCCGGGGGCCCGACTATGGCTACACCTTC,CASSYSRGPDYGYTF
TRBV6-6,TRBJ1-6,TRBD1,NA,TGTGCCAGCAGTTCCACCAGAGGACAGGGAGGTTCACCCCTCCACTTT,CASSSTRGQGGSPLHF
TRBV5-1,TRBJ1-6,TRBD1,few,TGCGCCAGCAGCGCGGGCGGACAGGGATCACCCCTCCACTTT,CASSAGGQGSPLHF
TRBV25-1,TRBJ1-4,TRBD1,few,TGTGCCAGCAGTGAATCCCGGGACAGGGGGGGAAAACTGTTTTTT,CASSESRDRGGKLFF